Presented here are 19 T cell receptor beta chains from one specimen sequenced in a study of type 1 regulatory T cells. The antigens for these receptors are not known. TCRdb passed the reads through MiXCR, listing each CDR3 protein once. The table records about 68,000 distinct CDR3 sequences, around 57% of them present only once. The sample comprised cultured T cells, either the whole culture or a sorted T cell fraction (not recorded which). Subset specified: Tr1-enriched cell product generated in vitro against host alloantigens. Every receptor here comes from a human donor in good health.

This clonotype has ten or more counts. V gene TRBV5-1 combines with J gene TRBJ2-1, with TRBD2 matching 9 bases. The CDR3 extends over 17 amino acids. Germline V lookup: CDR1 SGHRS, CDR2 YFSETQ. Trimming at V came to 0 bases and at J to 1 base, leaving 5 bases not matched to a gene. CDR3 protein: CASSLVGLAFSYNEQFF. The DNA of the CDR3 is TGCGCCAGCAGCTTGGTAGGACTAGCGTTTTCCTACAATGAGCAGTTCTTC. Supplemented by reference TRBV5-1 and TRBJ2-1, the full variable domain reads KAGVTQTPRYLIKTRGQQVTLSCSPISGHRSVSWYQQTPGQGLQFLFEYFSETQRNKGNFPGRFSGRQFSNSRSEMNVSTLELGDSALYLCASSLVGLAFSYNEQFFGPGTRLTVL.

CDR3 protein: CASSATGGLAGYTF. DNA for the CDR3: TGTGCCAGCAGCGCCACAGGGGGCCTAGCTGGCTACACCTTC. The gene calls are TRBV9 and TRBJ1-2, with 9 bases that match TRBD1. V shed 3 bases, J shed 7 bases, and the junction held 7 bases outside the gene matches. The CDR3 has 14 amino acids. Germline assignment: CDR1 SGDLS and CDR2 YYNGEE.

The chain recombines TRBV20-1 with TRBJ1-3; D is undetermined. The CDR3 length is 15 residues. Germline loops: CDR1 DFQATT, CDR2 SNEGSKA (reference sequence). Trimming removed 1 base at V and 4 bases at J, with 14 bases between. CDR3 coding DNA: TGCAGTGCTAGAGTCATTACTGGGTTGGGAAACACCATATATTTT. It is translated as CSARVITGLGNTIYF.

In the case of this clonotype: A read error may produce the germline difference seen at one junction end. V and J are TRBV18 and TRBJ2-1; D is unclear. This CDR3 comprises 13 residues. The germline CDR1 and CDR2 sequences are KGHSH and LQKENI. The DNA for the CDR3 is TGTGTCAGCTCACCATTCCCCGGCGATGAGCAGTTCTTC. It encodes CVSSPFPGDEQFF.

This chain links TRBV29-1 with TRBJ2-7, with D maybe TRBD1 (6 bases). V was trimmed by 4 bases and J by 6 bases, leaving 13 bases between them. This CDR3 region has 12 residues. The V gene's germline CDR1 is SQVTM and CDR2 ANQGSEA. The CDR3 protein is CSVVVQGGEQYF. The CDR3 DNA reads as TGCAGCGTTGTTGTACAGGGTGGCGAGCAGTACTTC.

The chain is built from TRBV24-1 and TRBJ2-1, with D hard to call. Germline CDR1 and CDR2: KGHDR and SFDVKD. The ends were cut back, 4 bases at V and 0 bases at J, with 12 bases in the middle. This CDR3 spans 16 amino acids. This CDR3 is CATSDGPTISYNEQFF. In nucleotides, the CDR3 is TGTGCCACCAGTGACGGCCCTACAATCTCCTACAATGAGCAGTTCTTC.

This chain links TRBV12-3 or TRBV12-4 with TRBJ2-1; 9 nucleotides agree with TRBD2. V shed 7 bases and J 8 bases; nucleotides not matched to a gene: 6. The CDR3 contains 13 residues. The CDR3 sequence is CASTQIAGDEQFF. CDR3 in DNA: TGTGCCAGCACCCAAATAGCGGGAGATGAGCAGTTCTTC.

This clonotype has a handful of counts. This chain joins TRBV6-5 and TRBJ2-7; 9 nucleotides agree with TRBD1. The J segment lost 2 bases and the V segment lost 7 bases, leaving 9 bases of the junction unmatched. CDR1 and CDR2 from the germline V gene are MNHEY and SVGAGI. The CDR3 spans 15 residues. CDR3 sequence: CASTDRDRGTYEQYF. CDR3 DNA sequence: TGTGCCAGCACCGACCGCGACAGGGGGACCTACGAGCAGTACTTC.

The CDR3 is CASSPGQGPEKLFF. Written as DNA, the CDR3 is TGTGCCAGTAGCCCGGGACAGGGTCCCGAAAAACTGTTTTTT. The gene calls are TRBV19 and TRBJ1-4; 9 bases agree with TRBD1. V shed 6 bases and J 8 bases; nucleotides not matched to a gene: 7. The germline V gene has CDR1 LNHDA and CDR2 SQIVND (reference sequence). The CDR3 extends over 14 amino acids.

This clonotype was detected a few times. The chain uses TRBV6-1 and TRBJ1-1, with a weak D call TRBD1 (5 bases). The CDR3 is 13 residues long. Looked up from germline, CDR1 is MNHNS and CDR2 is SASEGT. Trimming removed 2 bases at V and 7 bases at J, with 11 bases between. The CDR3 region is CASSERGEGEAFF. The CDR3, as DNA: TGTGCCAGCAGTGAACGGGGGGAAGGTGAAGCTTTCTTT.

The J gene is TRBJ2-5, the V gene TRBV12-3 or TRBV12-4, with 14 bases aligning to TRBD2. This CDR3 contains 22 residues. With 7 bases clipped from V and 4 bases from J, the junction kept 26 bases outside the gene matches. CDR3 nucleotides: TGTGCCAGCACTCAGCGGGGCTTCTTGGCGGGACTAGCGGGAGTTGAGGTAGAGACCCAGTACTTC. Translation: CASTQRGFLAGLAGVEVETQYF.

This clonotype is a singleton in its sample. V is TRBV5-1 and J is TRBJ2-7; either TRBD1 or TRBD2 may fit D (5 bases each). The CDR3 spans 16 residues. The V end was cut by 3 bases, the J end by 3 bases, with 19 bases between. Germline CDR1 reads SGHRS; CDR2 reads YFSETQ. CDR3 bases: TGCGCCAGCAGCTATGGTACGGGGCCCACCCTCTACGAGCAGTACTTC. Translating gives CASSYGTGPTLYEQYF.

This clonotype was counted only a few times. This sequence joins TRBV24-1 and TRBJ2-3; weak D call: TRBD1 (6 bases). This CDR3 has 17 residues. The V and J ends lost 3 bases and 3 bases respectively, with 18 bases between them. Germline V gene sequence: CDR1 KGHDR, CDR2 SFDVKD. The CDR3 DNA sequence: TGTGCCACCAGTGATATACCGGGACAAGGAGATACAGATACGCAGTATTTT. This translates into CATSDIPGQGDTDTQYF.

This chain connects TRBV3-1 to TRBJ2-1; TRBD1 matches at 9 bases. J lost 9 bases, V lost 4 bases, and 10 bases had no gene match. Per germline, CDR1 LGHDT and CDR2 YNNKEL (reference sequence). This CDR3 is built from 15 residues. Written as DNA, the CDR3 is TGTGCCAGCAGCCGCCGGGACAGGGCAATGATTGAGCAGTTCTTC. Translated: CASSRRDRAMIEQFF.

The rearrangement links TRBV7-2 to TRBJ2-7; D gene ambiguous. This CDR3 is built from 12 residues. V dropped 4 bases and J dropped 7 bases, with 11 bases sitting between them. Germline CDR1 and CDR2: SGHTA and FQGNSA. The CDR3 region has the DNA TGTGCCAGCAGCTCGGACGCTGGGGAGCAGTACTTC. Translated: CASSSDAGEQYF.

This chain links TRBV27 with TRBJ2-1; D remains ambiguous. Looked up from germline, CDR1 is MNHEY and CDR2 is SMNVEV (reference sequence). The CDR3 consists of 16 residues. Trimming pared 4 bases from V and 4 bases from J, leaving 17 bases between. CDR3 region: CASSYYLGNQYNEQFF. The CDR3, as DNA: TGTGCCAGCAGTTACTACCTAGGGAACCAGTACAATGAGCAGTTCTTC.

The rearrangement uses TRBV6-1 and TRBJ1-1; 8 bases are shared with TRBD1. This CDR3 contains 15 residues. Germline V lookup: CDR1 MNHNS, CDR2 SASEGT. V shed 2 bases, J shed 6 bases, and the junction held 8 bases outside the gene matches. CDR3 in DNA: TGTGCCAGCAGTGAAATACCAGGGGGCTGGGCTGAAGCTTTCTTT. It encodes CASSEIPGGWAEAFF.

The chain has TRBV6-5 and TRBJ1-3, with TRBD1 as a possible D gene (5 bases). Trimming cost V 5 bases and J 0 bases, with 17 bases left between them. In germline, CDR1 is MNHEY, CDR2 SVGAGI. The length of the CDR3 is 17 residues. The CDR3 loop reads CASSGVHRQSSGNTIYF. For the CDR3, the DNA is TGTGCCAGCAGTGGAGTACATCGACAGTCCTCTGGAAACACCATATATTTT.

As DNA, the CDR3 is TGCAGTGCTAAAAACGGGATCACTGAAGCTTTCTTT. This encodes CSAKNGITEAFF. The J gene is TRBJ1-1, the V gene TRBV20-1, with D hard to call. The CDR3 contains 12 residues. V was trimmed by 4 bases and J by 4 bases, leaving 10 bases between them. Germline V CDR1 and CDR2: DFQATT, SNEGSKA (reference sequence).